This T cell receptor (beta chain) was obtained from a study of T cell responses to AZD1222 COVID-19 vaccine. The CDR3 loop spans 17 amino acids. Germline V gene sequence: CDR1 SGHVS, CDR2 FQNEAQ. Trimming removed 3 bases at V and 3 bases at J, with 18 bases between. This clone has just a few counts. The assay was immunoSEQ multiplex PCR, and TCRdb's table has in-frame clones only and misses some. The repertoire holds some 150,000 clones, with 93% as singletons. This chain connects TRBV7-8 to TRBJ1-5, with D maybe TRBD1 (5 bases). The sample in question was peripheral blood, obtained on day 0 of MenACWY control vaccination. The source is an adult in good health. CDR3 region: CASSLGRKGGNNQPQHF. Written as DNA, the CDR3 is TGTGCCAGCAGCTTGGGACGTAAAGGAGGGAACAATCAGCCCCAGCATTTT.